A single sample is the source of the 30 T cell receptor beta chains below, sequenced in a study of T cells in localized non-small cell lung cancer. Repertoires were generated with immunoSEQ multiplex PCR, while TCRdb's copy carries only in-frame clones and drops some. The sample shows approximately 23,000 clones, approximately 88% of them seen only once. The sample in question was PBMCs, obtained before any cancer treatment. The receptors come from a man between 40 and 70 years old with stage II lung adenocarcinoma.

V gene TRBV11-1 combines with J gene TRBJ1-2; tentatively, D is TRBD1 (6 bases). Germline V gene lookup returns CDR1 SGHAT and CDR2 FQDESV (reference sequence). This CDR3 has 13 residues. V was clipped by 5 bases and J by 5 bases, with 12 bases between them. The CDR3 reads CASSPGQSYGYTF. The CDR3 region has the DNA TGTGCCAGCAGCCCGGGACAATCTTATGGCTACACCTTC.

The chain couples TRBV19 to TRBJ2-1; D remains unclear. The ends were cut back, 1 base at V and 4 bases at J, with 14 bases in the middle. The CDR3 contains 16 residues. Germline assignment: CDR1 LNHDA and CDR2 SQIVND (reference sequence). The CDR3 is CASSIAGRQPYNEQFF. Here the CDR3 DNA reads TGTGCCAGTAGTATAGCGGGCAGACAACCGTACAATGAGCAGTTCTTC.

The chain links TRBV6-1 to TRBJ2-5, with TRBD2 identical over 8 bases. Per germline, CDR1 MNHNS and CDR2 SASEGT. CDR3 size: 12 residues. Trimming removed 8 bases from V and 1 base from J; junction bases left unmatched: 0. CDR3 amino acids: CASAGGQETQYF. The CDR3 DNA sequence: TGTGCCAGCGCGGGGGGCCAAGAGACCCAGTACTTC.

This clone was counted between two and nine times. The rearrangement links TRBV5-5 to TRBJ1-3; D gene ambiguous. CDR1 SGHKS and CDR2 YYEKEE come from the germline V gene (reference sequence). There are 16 residues in the CDR3. The ends were cut back, 0 bases at V and 5 bases at J, with 15 bases in the middle. As DNA, the CDR3 is TGTGCCAGCAGCTTGGCATTTGGCTTTGGGAGAAACACCATATATTTT. Translating gives CASSLAFGFGRNTIYF.

The chain combines TRBV7-8 with TRBJ1-3, with D possibly being TRBD1 (6 bases). Trimming removed 5 bases at V and 5 bases at J, with 13 bases between. Germline values: CDR1 SGHVS, CDR2 FQNEAQ. The CDR3 consists of 14 residues. The CDR3 DNA is TGTGCCAGCAGCCCATTCGACAGGCGAAACACCATATATTTT. Protein: CASSPFDRRNTIYF.

This chain connects TRBV4-1 to TRBJ1-1; no clear D. CDR3 length: 15 residues. With 1 base removed from V and 1 base from J, the gap between germline ends came to 10 bases. The germline CDR1 and CDR2 sequences are MGHRA and YSYEKL. Written as DNA, the CDR3 is TGCGCCAGCAGCCAAGTTCAATTTGAGAACACTGAAGCTTTCTTT. This encodes CASSQVQFENTEAFF.

V is TRBV2 and J is TRBJ1-6; no clear D gene. V lost 3 bases and J 9 bases, leaving 12 bases between the germline ends. Germline V gives CDR1 SNHLY, CDR2 FYNNEI. The CDR3 spans 14 residues. DNA of the CDR3: TGTGCCAGCAGTGAGGTGCCAACTTTTTCACCCCTCCACTTT. It translates to CASSEVPTFSPLHF.

The CDR3: CASSSPGSGYEQYF. DNA of the CDR3: TGTGCCAGCAGCTCCCCGGGGTCCGGGTACGAGCAGTACTTC. The chain couples TRBV7-9 to TRBJ2-7; TRBD2 might be the D (5 bases). Trimming removed 4 bases at V and 4 bases at J, with 14 bases between. Germline V gene data show CDR1 as SEHNR and CDR2 as FQNEAQ (reference sequence). The length of the CDR3 is 14 residues.

The chain couples TRBV5-6 to TRBJ1-5; perhaps TRBD1 as D (5 bases). V lost 1 base to trimming and J lost 1 base, with 9 bases between them. The CDR3 contains 15 residues. Germline V gives CDR1 SGHDT, CDR2 YYEEEE. CDR3 amino acids: CASSLRGTSNQPQHF. The CDR3 nucleotides are TGTGCCAGCAGCTTGAGGGGAACGAGCAATCAGCCCCAGCATTTT.

The chain combines TRBV11-3 with TRBJ2-7, with TRBD1 matching 8 bases. Germline V gene sequence: CDR1 SGHNT, CDR2 YENEEA. V was clipped by 4 bases and J by 2 bases; unmatched bases: 7. The CDR3 spans 15 residues. Written as DNA, the CDR3 is TGTGCCAGCAGCTCCGGGACAGGCGGTACCTACGAGCAGTACTTC. Its protein product is CASSSGTGGTYEQYF.

The chain recombines TRBV6-5 with TRBJ1-1; possibly TRBD1 for D (5 bases). This CDR3 is built from 13 residues. The germline gives CDR1 MNHEY, CDR2 SVGAGI. V was cut by 10 bases and J by 0 bases, with 12 bases left in between. CDR3 nucleotides: TGTGCCAACCCGGGACGGATGAACACTGAAGCTTTCTTT. Translation gives CANPGRMNTEAFF.

V is TRBV29-1 and J is TRBJ1-2; D is possibly TRBD1 (6 bases). V lost 4 bases to trimming and J lost 4 bases, with 16 bases between them. Germline V gene lookup returns CDR1 SQVTM and CDR2 ANQGSEA. This CDR3 has 14 amino acids. The CDR3 protein is CSVAGGQPLYGYTF. The CDR3 DNA follows: TGCAGCGTTGCCGGAGGACAGCCTCTCTATGGCTACACCTTC.

The chain uses TRBV28 and TRBJ2-5; a weak D match, TRBD2 (6 bases). The CDR3 is 15 residues long. V was cut by 6 bases and J by 2 bases, with 16 bases left in between. Germline V lookup: CDR1 MDHEN, CDR2 SYDVKM. The CDR3 sequence is CASSQNAGIQETQYF. The DNA of the CDR3 is TGTGCCAGCAGCCAAAACGCGGGGATTCAAGAGACCCAGTACTTC.

This chain uses TRBV28 with TRBJ1-1, with D tentatively TRBD1 (5 bases). Germline V CDR1 and CDR2: MDHEN, SYDVKM. CDR3 size: 15 residues. The germline V and J ends were trimmed by 4 bases and 7 bases, with 19 bases remaining between them. The CDR3 DNA reads as TGTGCCAGCAGTTACCCCGGGGGGGAGAAGGGTGAAGCTTTCTTT. It translates to CASSYPGGEKGEAFF.

The chain joins TRBV28 to TRBJ1-4; possibly TRBD1 for D (5 bases). This CDR3 region has 15 residues. The V end lost 8 bases, the J end lost 7 bases, and 20 bases lay between the germline ends. CDR1 and CDR2 (germline): MDHEN, SYDVKM. CDR3 sequence reads: CASESTGGGSEKLFF. The CDR3 nucleotides are TGTGCCAGCGAATCAACCGGGGGGGGTTCTGAAAAACTGTTTTTT.

V is TRBV19 and J is TRBJ2-5; D is ambiguous. Trimming left V 2 bases short and J 4 bases short, with 8 bases between. This CDR3 contains 13 residues. The germline V gene encodes CDR1 LNHDA and CDR2 SQIVND (reference sequence). The CDR3 nucleotides are TGTGCCAGTAGTATAAGCATAGGAGAGACCCAGTACTTC. Residues: CASSISIGETQYF.

The genes are TRBV15 and TRBJ2-2, with TRBD2 matching over 14 bases. V was clipped by 1 base and J by 5 bases; unmatched bases: 9. This CDR3 is built from 19 residues. Germline lookup yields CDR1 LNHNV and CDR2 YYDKDF (reference sequence). The CDR3 here is CATSRVLPGTSGSTGELFF. The CDR3 DNA reads TGTGCCACCAGCAGAGTCTTACCTGGGACTAGCGGGAGTACCGGGGAGCTGTTTTTT.

The chain carries TRBV9 and TRBJ2-7, with D possibly called TRBD1 or TRBD2 (5 bases each). The CDR3 has 14 residues. Trimming took 4 bases from V and 7 from J, leaving 18 bases between them. Germline CDR1 reads SGDLS; CDR2 reads YYNGEE. The CDR3 protein is CASSPRDGWGEQYF. In DNA form, the CDR3 reads TGTGCCAGCAGCCCACGGGACGGCTGGGGGGAGCAGTACTTC.

This chain uses TRBV29-1 with TRBJ2-3; 10 bases are a match to TRBD1. This CDR3 has 13 amino acids. Germline trimming cut 6 bases from V and 6 bases from J; bases unmatched to any gene: 6. Germline V gene data show CDR1 as SQVTM and CDR2 as ANQGSEA. The CDR3 DNA reads TGCAGCGTGGGCCGGGACAGGGGTGATACGCAGTATTTT. Translating it yields CSVGRDRGDTQYF.

The chain links TRBV2 to TRBJ1-5, with TRBD1 as a possible D gene (6 bases). Germline V gene sequence: CDR1 SNHLY, CDR2 FYNNEI. V shed 4 bases and J shed 6 bases, with 10 bases lying between them. The CDR3 is 13 residues long. As DNA, the CDR3 is TGTGCCAGCAGTGTAGGGGGTAGTCAGCCCCAGCATTTT. It translates to CASSVGGSQPQHF.

The rearrangement joins TRBV7-2 to TRBJ2-2, with 11 bases matching TRBD2. The CDR3 is made up of 18 amino acids. Germline loops: CDR1 SGHTA, CDR2 FQGNSA. Trimming at V came to 4 bases and at J to 6 bases, leaving 13 bases not matched to a gene. The CDR3 loop reads CASSSGDFSGGGAGELFF. The CDR3 nucleotides are TGTGCCAGCAGCTCGGGCGACTTTAGCGGGGGGGGAGCCGGGGAGCTGTTTTTT.

Concerning this clone: At one end the junction does not follow the germline gene, possibly because of a read error. Other nucleotide sequences in the sample specify the same CDR3. V gene TRBV6-4 combines with J gene TRBJ2-1; 16 nucleotides line up with TRBD2. The germline V gene encodes CDR1 MRHNA and CDR2 SNTAGT. The CDR3 totals 18 residues. The DNA of the CDR3 is TGCGCCAGCAGTGACGGGACTAGCGGGGGGGCAGGGTACAATGAGCAGTTCTTC. The encoded protein is CASSDGTSGGAGYNEQFF.

The V call is TRBV13, the J call TRBJ2-3; no definite D call. CDR1 is PRHDT, CDR2 FYEKMQ, per germline (reference sequence). The CDR3 is 13 residues long. With 1 base removed from V and 1 base from J, the gap between germline ends came to 3 bases. The CDR3 bases are TGTGCCAGCAGCTTAGAGCGCACAGATACGCAGTATTTT. This sequence encodes CASSLERTDTQYF.

The chain is built from TRBV6-5 and TRBJ2-2, with 10 bases matching TRBD1. Germline CDR1 and CDR2: MNHEY and SVGAGI. With 6 bases clipped from V and 7 bases from J, the junction kept 8 bases outside the gene matches. The CDR3 is 15 amino acids. The CDR3 DNA is TGTGCCAGCAGACGGACAGGGGGAAATGGCGGGGAGCTGTTTTTT. Translating gives CASRRTGGNGGELFF.

The chain employs TRBV7-2 and TRBJ2-3; unclear D gene. The germline V and J ends were trimmed by 5 bases and 4 bases, with 10 bases remaining between them. Germline assignment: CDR1 SGHTA and CDR2 FQGNSA. CDR3 size: 13 residues. CDR3: CASSRIPADTQYF. CDR3 sequence (DNA): TGTGCCAGCAGCCGGATCCCAGCAGATACGCAGTATTTT. The variable domain in full, completed from reference TRBV7-2 and TRBJ2-3, reads GAGVSQSPSNKVTEKGKDVELRCDPISGHTALYWYRQSLGQGLEFLIYFQGNSAPDKSGLPSDRFSAERTGGSVSTLTIQRTQQEDSAVYLCASSRIPADTQYFGPGTRLTVL.

V and J are TRBV9 and TRBJ2-5; 11 bases are shared with TRBD1. The V gene end was trimmed by 0 bases and the J gene end by 5 bases; junction bases not matched to a gene: 3. Per the germline V gene, CDR1 is SGDLS and CDR2 is YYNGEE. This CDR3 is 15 amino acids long. The CDR3 reads CASSVGTGGVETQYF. In DNA form, the CDR3 reads TGTGCCAGCAGCGTAGGGACAGGGGGCGTGGAGACCCAGTACTTC. The full variable domain, with the rest looked up from reference TRBV9 and TRBJ2-5, is DSGVTQTPKHLITATGQRVTLRCSPRSGDLSVYWYQQSLDQGLQFLIQYYNGEERAKGNILERFSAQQFPDLHSELNLSSLELGDSALYFCASSVGTGGVETQYFGPGTRLLVL.

This sequence joins TRBV19 and TRBJ1-5; D unclear. V was shortened by 3 bases and J by 0 bases, with 12 bases between the two germline ends. Germline V CDR1 and CDR2: LNHDA, SQIVND (reference sequence). There are 16 residues in the CDR3. CDR3: CASSMGLYGSNQPQHF. The CDR3, as DNA: TGTGCCAGTAGTATGGGGTTATATGGTAGCAATCAGCCCCAGCATTTT.

The chain employs TRBV4-2 and TRBJ2-5; TRBD2 matches at 10 bases. Trimming at V came to 2 bases and at J to 1 base, leaving 13 bases not matched to a gene. In germline, CDR1 is LGHNA, CDR2 YNFKEQ. This CDR3 has 19 residues. This chain's CDR3 is CASSQRPSGGIGGQETQYF. The CDR3 coding sequence is TGTGCCAGCAGCCAACGCCCTAGCGGGGGAATTGGCGGCCAAGAGACCCAGTACTTC.

The chain combines TRBV11-1 with TRBJ1-1, with D uncertain. The germline V and J ends were trimmed by 6 bases and 1 base, with 15 bases remaining between them. The CDR3 spans 15 residues. In germline, CDR1 is SGHAT, CDR2 FQDESV (reference sequence). CDR3: CASSFDGPGNTEAFF. Written as DNA, the CDR3 is TGTGCCAGCAGTTTTGATGGACCCGGGAACACTGAAGCTTTCTTT.

The chain uses TRBV2 and TRBJ2-5, with D uncertain. Germline V gene data show CDR1 as SNHLY and CDR2 as FYNNEI. CDR3 length equals 13 residues. V was shortened by 2 bases and J by 2 bases, with 6 bases between the two germline ends. Here the CDR3 DNA reads TGTGCCAGCAGTGAAAGAGCACAAGAGACCCAGTACTTC. This translates into CASSERAQETQYF.